Below are 24 T cell receptor beta chains sequenced from a single sample in a study of blood T cell repertoires in COVID-19. Profiled with immunoSEQ multiplex PCR; TCRdb holds only in-frame clones, not every one. Among 30,000 to 45,000 clones, around 90% were seen once, and the ten largest hold less than 7%. What was sequenced was peripheral blood. These receptors all come from a human donor in a cohort sampled during active COVID-19.

CDR3 region: CASSRPKTGGTGELFF. CDR3 DNA: TGTGCCAGCAGCCGGCCCAAGACAGGGGGCACCGGGGAGCTGTTTTTT. The chain is built from TRBV7-6 and TRBJ2-2, with 9 bases that match TRBD1. After removal of 5 bases from V and 4 bases from J, the junction contained 8 bases not matched to a gene. From germline, CDR1 is SGHVS and CDR2 FNYEAQ. The CDR3 extends over 16 amino acids. The full variable domain, with the rest looked up from reference TRBV7-6 and TRBJ2-2, is GAGVSQSPRYKVTKRGQDVALRCDPISGHVSLYWYRQALGQGPEFLTYFNYEAQQDKSGLPNDRFSAERPEGSISTLTIQRTEQRDSAMYRCASSRPKTGGTGELFFGEGSRLTVL.

The chain couples TRBV6-5 to TRBJ2-3, with D possibly TRBD1 on 5 matching bases. The CDR3 is 13 residues long. V lost 8 bases to trimming and J lost 0 bases, with 9 bases between them. The V gene's germline CDR1 is MNHEY and CDR2 SVGAGI. DNA of the CDR3: TGTGCCAGCTCTACAGGAAGCACAGATACGCAGTATTTT. Translated: CASSTGSTDTQYF.

This chain uses TRBV14 with TRBJ2-1; TRBD2 matches at 13 bases. This CDR3 comprises 14 residues. CDR1 and CDR2 from the germline V gene are SGHDN and FVKESK. V lost 6 bases, J lost 7 bases, and 3 bases stayed unmatched. The CDR3 sequence: CASRGTSGENEQFF. The CDR3 nucleotides read TGTGCCAGCAGGGGGACTAGCGGGGAGAATGAGCAGTTCTTC.

The V and J genes are TRBV7-9 and TRBJ2-3; D is perhaps TRBD1 (5 bases). Trimming stripped 4 bases from V and 2 bases from J, with 19 bases between. CDR1 is SEHNR, CDR2 FQNEAQ, per germline (reference sequence). This CDR3 contains 17 residues. This CDR3 reads CASSSPQPGKITDTQYF. The CDR3 DNA reads TGTGCCAGCAGCTCCCCCCAACCAGGGAAAATCACAGATACGCAGTATTTT.

The chain combines TRBV11-2 with TRBJ1-4, with TRBD1 identical over 9 bases. With V trimmed by 4 bases and J by 3 bases, 3 bases remained unmatched. The CDR3 spans 15 residues. The germline CDR1 and CDR2 sequences are SGHAT and FQNNGV. In DNA form, the CDR3 reads TGTGCCAGCAGCTCCTGGACAGGGGCTAATGAAAAACTGTTTTTT. Residues: CASSSWTGANEKLFF.

The chain is built from TRBV6-2 or TRBV6-3 and TRBJ2-2; D gene unclear. This CDR3 has 15 residues. V was shortened by 4 bases and J by 3 bases, with 12 bases between the two germline ends. Germline assignment: CDR1 MNHEY and CDR2 SVGEGT. CDR3 amino acids: CASSSQARDTGELFF. The DNA of the CDR3 is TGTGCCAGCAGTTCGCAGGCGCGCGACACCGGGGAGCTGTTTTTT.

This rearrangement joins TRBV24-1 to TRBJ2-3; 7 bases fit TRBD1. Trimming cost V 12 bases and J 2 bases; bases outside gene matches: 10. This CDR3 contains 14 residues. Germline loops: CDR1 KGHDR, CDR2 SFDVKD. The CDR3 DNA is TGTGCCTGCAAAGGGGGCAAACTCACAGATACGCAGTATTTT. Encoded protein: CACKGGKLTDTQYF.

The chain carries TRBV29-1 and TRBJ2-7, with D perhaps TRBD1 (5 bases). Germline lookup yields CDR1 SQVTM and CDR2 ANQGSEA. The CDR3 contains 12 residues. V was trimmed by 6 bases and J by 2 bases, leaving 11 bases between them. Here the CDR3 reads CSVAAGTYEQYF. The CDR3 DNA reads as TGCAGCGTCGCTGCAGGGACCTACGAGCAGTACTTC.

This chain joins TRBV7-8 and TRBJ1-3; D is unclear. The ends were cut back, 4 bases at V and 0 bases at J, with 13 bases in the middle. Germline CDR1 is SGHVS and CDR2 is FQNEAQ. The CDR3 consists of 16 residues. As DNA, the CDR3 is TGTGCCAGCAGCTCGTCCCAGGTCCGCTCTGGAAACACCATATATTTT. This codes for CASSSSQVRSGNTIYF.

The genes are TRBV28 and TRBJ1-1; TRBD1 is a possible D gene (5 bases). Deletions cut 5 bases from V and 11 bases from J, with 12 bases between. Germline-derived CDR1 and CDR2 are MDHEN and SYDVKM. This CDR3 is 11 amino acids long. Here the CDR3 DNA reads TGTGCCAGCAGTCCCCAGGGTACGGCTTTCTTT. Translated: CASSPQGTAFF.

This sequence joins TRBV14 and TRBJ2-7; D is possibly TRBD2 (6 bases). The CDR3 contains 14 residues. Looked up from germline, CDR1 is SGHDN and CDR2 is FVKESK. Trimming cost V 4 bases and J 2 bases, with 12 bases left between them. CDR3 bases: TGTGCCAGCAGCCTAACCGGGACTCCCTACGAGCAGTACTTC. It specifies CASSLTGTPYEQYF. The entire variable domain, with the rest obtained from reference TRBV14 and TRBJ2-7, is as follows: EAGVTQFPSHSVIEKGQTVTLRCDPISGHDNLYWYRRVMGKEIKFLLHFVKESKQDESGMPNNRFLAERTGGTYSTLKVQPAELEDSGVYFCASSLTGTPYEQYFGPGTRLTVT.

The V call is TRBV13, the J call TRBJ2-3, with D possibly matching TRBD2 (5 bases). The germline V gene has CDR1 PRHDT and CDR2 FYEKMQ (reference sequence). V lost 0 bases and J lost 4, with 17 bases in between. The CDR3 has 17 residues. The CDR3 loop reads CASSLGLFGGASDTQYF. The CDR3 DNA is TGTGCCAGCAGCTTAGGCCTCTTCGGAGGTGCCTCAGATACGCAGTATTTT.

The rearrangement uses TRBV29-1 and TRBJ2-2, with 8 bases that match TRBD2. V was clipped by 6 bases and J by 5 bases; unmatched bases: 11. In germline, CDR1 is SQVTM, CDR2 ANQGSEA. This CDR3 has 15 amino acids. CDR3 DNA sequence: TGCAGCGTACGGGGGGGCCCGGATCGGACCGGGGAGCTGTTTTTT. Its translation: CSVRGGPDRTGELFF.

The J gene is TRBJ2-7, the V gene TRBV18; TRBD2 matches 11 bases. This CDR3 has 15 residues. The germline V gene encodes CDR1 KGHSH and CDR2 LQKENI. The J segment lost 12 bases and the V segment lost 5 bases, leaving 15 bases of the junction unmatched. CDR3 residues: CASSSASGGTSALYF. Here the CDR3 DNA reads TGTGCCAGCTCATCGGCTAGCGGGGGGACATCCGCCTTGTACTTC.

The rearrangement links TRBV19 to TRBJ1-3; D is unclear. The V end lost 3 bases, the J end lost 4 bases, and 13 bases lay between the germline ends. CDR3 size: 15 residues. Germline V lookup: CDR1 LNHDA, CDR2 SQIVND (reference sequence). The CDR3 sequence is CASSMKTLGGNTIYF. The CDR3 DNA follows: TGTGCCAGTAGTATGAAGACACTTGGAGGAAACACCATATATTTT.

This sequence joins TRBV5-1 and TRBJ2-3, with 11 bases aligning to TRBD2. The V gene's germline CDR1 is SGHRS and CDR2 YFSETQ. The CDR3 spans 15 residues. The trim removed 4 bases at V and 5 bases at J, leaving 6 bases unmatched. CDR3 in DNA: TGCGCCAGCAGCAATGGGCTAGCGGGGGGAGATACGCAGTATTTT. Translated: CASSNGLAGGDTQYF.

This clone appeared a single time. The chain employs TRBV3-1 (or the pseudogene TRBV3-2) and TRBJ2-2, with 8 positions matching TRBD2. CDR3 size: 16 residues. Germline V gives CDR1 LGHDT, CDR2 YNNKEL (reference sequence). The J segment lost 9 bases and the V segment lost 0 bases, leaving 9 bases of the junction unmatched. The CDR3 spells CASSQDGVAGPRELFF. The DNA for the CDR3 is TGTGCCAGCAGCCAAGATGGGGTAGCGGGGCCCCGGGAGCTGTTTTTT.

V and J are TRBV6-5 and TRBJ2-7, with D maybe TRBD2 (6 bases). The CDR3 is 16 amino acids. Germline CDR1 MNHEY, CDR2 SVGAGI. Trimming stripped 0 bases from V and 7 bases from J, with 19 bases between. CDR3 coding DNA: TGTGCCAGCAGTTACTCGGAGGGTAGGTTATCGGGAGAGCAGTACTTC. It codes for CASSYSEGRLSGEQYF.

V and J are TRBV7-2 and TRBJ2-5; TRBD1 matches at 7 bases. Germline lookup yields CDR1 SGHTA and CDR2 FQGNSA. V was clipped by 6 bases and J by 5 bases; unmatched bases: 9. The CDR3 loop spans 14 amino acids. The CDR3 DNA sequence: TGTGCCAGCAGTTACGGGACAGCCCTCGAGACCCAGTACTTC. As protein: CASSYGTALETQYF.

The V call is TRBV7-2, the J call TRBJ1-1; tentative D call: TRBD1 (6 bases). The V end was cut by 5 bases, the J end by 7 bases, with 17 bases between. CDR1 and CDR2 (germline): SGHTA, FQGNSA. The CDR3 spans 14 residues. The CDR3 sequence is CASSVPGGGLEAFF. The DNA of the CDR3 is TGTGCCAGCAGCGTCCCTGGGGGGGGGCTTGAAGCTTTCTTT.

This sequence joins TRBV2 and TRBJ2-7; D not resolved. Germline CDR1 and CDR2: SNHLY and FYNNEI. V dropped 7 bases and J dropped 2 bases, with 15 bases sitting between them. This CDR3 is built from 14 residues. CDR3 sequence reads: CASTSRVRTYEQYF. The CDR3 DNA sequence: TGTGCCAGCACCTCAAGAGTTAGAACCTACGAGCAGTACTTC. Looking up the rest from reference TRBV2 and TRBJ2-7 gives the full variable domain: EPEVTQTPSHQVTQMGQEVILRCVPISNHLYFYWYRQILGQKVEFLVSFYNNEISEKSEIFDDQFSVERPDGSNFTLKIRSTKLEDSAMYFCASTSRVRTYEQYFGPGTRLTVT.

This clone was seen a few times. The chain has TRBV2 and TRBJ1-6; TRBD1 is a possible D gene (5 bases). Germline-derived CDR1 and CDR2 are SNHLY and FYNNEI. V lost 3 bases to trimming and J lost 7 bases, with 10 bases between them. The CDR3 sequence is 14 residues long. The CDR3 is CASSEPGPNSPLHF. In nucleotides, the CDR3 is TGTGCCAGCAGTGAGCCAGGGCCGAATTCACCCCTCCACTTT.

This chain uses TRBV25-1 with TRBJ1-4, with a weak D call TRBD1 (5 bases). CDR3 size: 15 residues. Germline CDR1 and CDR2: MGHDK and SYGVNS. The V end lost 1 base, the J end lost 0 bases, and 6 bases lay between the germline ends. This chain's CDR3 is CASSELGATNEKLFF. The CDR3, as DNA: TGTGCCAGCAGTGAATTAGGGGCAACTAATGAAAAACTGTTTTTT.

The chain combines TRBV6-1 with TRBJ2-1; 7 positions agree with TRBD2. V was clipped by 0 bases and J by 3 bases; unmatched bases: 8. The CDR3 spans 17 residues. Germline CDR1 and CDR2: MNHNS and SASEGT. The CDR3 DNA follows: TGTGCCAGCAGTGAAGCGTCTCGCGGGGGATACTACAATGAGCAGTTCTTC. Protein sequence: CASSEASRGGYYNEQFF.